These 10 T cell receptor beta chains were all obtained from the same sample, sequenced in a study of shared clonotypes between healthy human individuals. Profiled with immunoSEQ multiplex PCR; TCRdb holds only in-frame clones, not every one. In the table there are millions of clones, 90% to 95% of which are singletons. Sample: naive CD4+ T cells sorted from blood. Subset reported: CD45RA+ positively selected. Receptors originate from a man aged 18 to 29 in good health.

This clone was counted once. V and J are TRBV25-1 and TRBJ2-7; D gene unclear. V gave up 3 bases and J gave up 4 bases, with 7 bases separating them. CDR1 and CDR2 from the germline V gene are MGHDK and SYGVNS. The CDR3 is 12 residues long. The CDR3 sequence: CASSDTMYEQYF. The CDR3 DNA sequence: TGTGCCAGCAGTGATACTATGTACGAGCAGTACTTC.

This clone turned up a few times. The CDR3 is CASSYTDRADGYTF. DNA of the CDR3: TGTGCCAGCAGTTACACGGACAGGGCAGACGGCTACACCTTC. The rearrangement uses TRBV6-5 and TRBJ1-2, with 8 bases aligning to TRBD1. CDR3 size: 14 residues. Looked up from germline, CDR1 is MNHEY and CDR2 is SVGAGI. The trim removed 2 bases at V and 8 bases at J, leaving 7 bases unmatched.

Only one count was recorded for this clone. The chain has TRBV29-1 and TRBJ1-2; D is unclear. CDR3 length equals 12 residues. V gave up 4 bases and J gave up 3 bases, with 9 bases separating them. The germline V gene has CDR1 SQVTM and CDR2 ANQGSEA. The CDR3 reads CSVGIPDYGYTF. The CDR3 DNA sequence: TGCAGCGTTGGGATCCCGGACTATGGCTACACCTTC.

The gene calls are TRBV6-5 and TRBJ1-2; D gene unclear. There are 14 residues in the CDR3. V was clipped by 7 bases and J by 3 bases, with 15 bases between them. CDR1 MNHEY and CDR2 SVGAGI come from the germline V gene. CDR3 sequence reads: CASNIRRADYGYTF. As DNA, the CDR3 is TGTGCCAGCAACATAAGGAGGGCAGACTATGGCTACACCTTC.

V is TRBV6-1 and J is TRBJ2-7; D is tentatively TRBD1 or TRBD2 (5 bases each). Germline V gene lookup returns CDR1 MNHNS and CDR2 SASEGT. Trimming cost V 0 bases and J 4 bases, with 22 bases left between them. The CDR3 length is 18 residues. CDR3 sequence reads: CASSEAVGPASRGYEQYF. The CDR3 DNA reads as TGTGCCAGCAGTGAAGCCGTGGGACCAGCGAGCCGAGGGTACGAGCAGTACTTC.

The rearrangement joins TRBV6-1 to TRBJ2-7, with a tentative D call TRBD1 (6 bases). V lost 3 bases to trimming and J lost 7 bases, with 19 bases between them. Looked up from germline, CDR1 is MNHNS and CDR2 is SASEGT. CDR3 size: 15 residues. The CDR3 is CASSEGTQPWREQYF. The CDR3, as DNA: TGTGCCAGCAGTGAGGGGACACAACCCTGGAGGGAGCAGTACTTC.

The chain links TRBV4-1 to TRBJ2-5; D perhaps matches TRBD1 (6 bases). CDR3 length equals 17 residues. Per germline, CDR1 MGHRA and CDR2 YSYEKL. Trimming took off 3 bases at V and 5 bases at J, with 22 bases between the two ends. CDR3 region: CASSQYRVLTTEETQYF. The CDR3 DNA reads as TGCGCCAGCAGCCAGTACAGGGTGTTGACGACAGAGGAGACCCAGTACTTC.

This clone appeared once. This rearrangement joins TRBV16 to TRBJ1-6; 7 bases fit TRBD1. CDR3 length: 14 amino acids. Germline V gene data show CDR1 as KGHSY and CDR2 as FQNENV. With V trimmed by 3 bases and J by 10 bases, 6 bases remained unmatched. CDR3 sequence reads: CASSQGGGASPLHF. CDR3 DNA: TGTGCCAGCAGCCAGGGAGGGGGCGCATCACCCCTCCACTTT. The variable domain in full, completed from reference TRBV16 and TRBJ1-6, reads GEEVAQTPKHLVRGEGQKAKLYCAPIKGHSYVFWYQQVLKNEFKFLISFQNENVFDETGMPKERFSAKCLPNSPCSLEIQATKLEDSAVYFCASSQGGGASPLHFGNGTRLTVT.

This chain uses TRBV29-1 with TRBJ1-5, with no clear D. Trimming cost V 0 bases and J 6 bases, with 9 bases left between them. CDR1 and CDR2 (germline): SQVTM, ANQGSEA. The CDR3 totals 13 residues. The CDR3 nucleotides are TGCAGCGTTGAAGAACCGGAGGGTCAGCCCCAGCATTTT. This translates into CSVEEPEGQPQHF.

CDR3 sequence: CASSEAGTGLNYNSPLHF. In DNA form, the CDR3 reads TGTGCCAGCAGTGAAGCGGGGACAGGCTTGAACTATAATTCACCCCTCCACTTT. The V and J genes are TRBV6-1 and TRBJ1-6, with 8 bases that match TRBD1. Germline CDR1 is MNHNS and CDR2 is SASEGT. J gave up 3 bases and V 0 bases, and 7 bases lay outside the gene matches. The CDR3 length is 18 residues.